These 20 T cell receptor beta chains share one sample of origin, sequenced in a study of T cell clusters in autoimmune cytopenias. TRB was amplified from approximately 250 ng of peripheral blood genomic DNA per sample. TRB was amplified by touch-down multiplex PCR, primer pools A and B combined. TCRdb reanalyzed the multiplex PCR reads, giving one entry per CDR3 protein sequence and no DNA. The sample has 14,000 to 15,000 distinct CDR3 sequences. The sample also formed part of further work on T cell repertoires in aging, cancer and after chemotherapy.

Sequenced input: peripheral blood. These receptor sequences come from a human donor in good health.

This sequence joins TRBV10-1 and TRBJ2-1. Germline lookup yields CDR1 WNHNN and CDR2 SYGVQD (reference sequence). The CDR3 has 15 residues. The CDR3 spells CASSDRVGYYNEQFF.

According to its frequency, this clonotype is medium-sized. The chain carries TRBV13 and TRBJ2-3; the TRBD2 assignment by TCRdb is unverifiable without DNA. The CDR3 has 13 amino acids. In germline, CDR1 is PRHDT, CDR2 FYEKMQ (reference sequence). Here the CDR3 reads CASSSFGRDTQYF.

The chain recombines TRBV11-1 with TRBJ2-1; the D call from TCRdb, TRBD2, cannot be confirmed without DNA. There are 14 residues in the CDR3. Germline values: CDR1 SGHAT, CDR2 FQDESV (reference sequence). CDR3 region: CASSPGLAVDEQFF.

In terms of frequency, this clonotype is medium-sized. The V gene is TRBV19, the J gene TRBJ2-3; the D call from TCRdb, TRBD1, cannot be confirmed without DNA. The CDR3 spans 12 residues. Germline assignment: CDR1 LNHDA and CDR2 SQIVND (reference sequence). Here the CDR3 reads CAGWGDADTQYF. Variable domain in full (rest from reference TRBV19 and TRBJ2-3): DGGITQSPKYLFRKEGQNVTLSCEQNLNHDAMYWYRQDPGQGLRLIYYSQIVNDFQKGDIAEGYSVSREKKESFPLTVTSAQKNPTAFYLCAGWGDADTQYFGPGTRLTVL.

This clonotype is medium-sized (0.01 to 0.1%) by frequency. This sequence joins TRBV29-1 and TRBJ2-7; TCRdb returns TRBD2, unconfirmable since there is no DNA. Germline-derived CDR1 and CDR2 are SQVTM and ANQGSEA. The CDR3 runs 15 residues. CDR3 sequence: CSGGGLAGEAYEQYF.

The V and J genes are TRBV13 and TRBJ1-4. Germline values: CDR1 PRHDT, CDR2 FYEKMQ (reference sequence). The CDR3 covers 13 residues. CDR3 in amino acids: CASSFATNEKLFF.

This CDR3 reads CASSYSGAGWTQYF. This chain connects TRBV6-5 to TRBJ2-5; there is no DNA to check the TCRdb D call of TRBD1. This CDR3 has 14 amino acids. The germline CDR1 and CDR2 sequences are MNHEY and SVGAGI.

J is TRBJ1-1 and V is TRBV24-1; TCRdb reports TRBD1, a call that lacks DNA to check it against. CDR1 KGHDR and CDR2 SFDVKD come from the germline V gene. This CDR3 contains 15 residues. The CDR3 protein is CATRGAGQKDTEAFF.

CDR3 protein: CALTGTVNEKLFF. This chain links TRBV30 with TRBJ1-4; TCRdb reports TRBD1, a call that lacks DNA to check it against. This CDR3 is built from 13 residues. Germline V lookup: CDR1 GTSNPN, CDR2 SVGIG (reference sequence).

This clonotype ranks as medium-sized in terms of frequency. The chain has TRBV6-5 and TRBJ2-1. CDR1 and CDR2 from the germline V gene are MNHEY and SVGAGI. This CDR3 has 11 residues. CDR3 sequence reads: CASRVFGEQFF.

The chain couples TRBV5-4 to TRBJ2-3; TCRdb lists TRBD2, though no DNA is available to test this call. Germline values: CDR1 SGHNT, CDR2 YYREEE (reference sequence). CDR3 length: 15 amino acids. The CDR3 here is CASSRTSGYTDTQYF.

The chain recombines TRBV18 with TRBJ1-1. Germline values: CDR1 KGHSH, CDR2 LQKENI. The CDR3 length is 12 residues. The chain's CDR3 is CASSLTDTEAFF.

The CDR3 spells CASSLAGDRFF. The rearrangement uses TRBV12-3 or TRBV12-4 and TRBJ2-1. This CDR3 has 11 amino acids.

The rearrangement uses TRBV27 and TRBJ2-5; TCRdb's D gene call, TRBD1, goes unchecked for lack of DNA. CDR1 is MNHEY and CDR2 is SMNVEV in the germline V gene (reference sequence). The CDR3 spans 15 residues. The CDR3 is CASSLLPGSLETQYF.

The chain has TRBV30 and TRBJ2-1; TCRdb proposes TRBD1, but this gene call is untestable without DNA. This CDR3 contains 14 residues. Germline V gives CDR1 GTSNPN, CDR2 SVGIG (reference sequence). The CDR3 reads CAWRWTGGRYEQFF.

This chain connects TRBV24-1 to TRBJ2-7. There are 12 residues in the CDR3. Per germline, CDR1 KGHDR and CDR2 SFDVKD. Here the CDR3 reads CATKADPYEQYF.

This sequence joins TRBV5-1 and TRBJ2-3. The CDR3 is made up of 12 amino acids. The germline V gene encodes CDR1 SGHRS and CDR2 YFSETQ. CDR3 protein: CASAVGTDTQYF.

This clonotype is labeled medium-sized based on frequency. V and J are TRBV11-3 and TRBJ2-1; lacking DNA, the TRBD1 call made by TCRdb goes unchecked. The CDR3 loop spans 13 amino acids. Germline V lookup: CDR1 SGHNT, CDR2 YENEEA. CDR3 residues: CASSLERANEQFF.

Here the CDR3 reads CASSSGQPTLGAFF. The gene calls are TRBV13 and TRBJ1-1; TCRdb designates TRBD1, a call that cannot be tested without DNA. CDR3 length equals 14 residues. Per germline, CDR1 PRHDT and CDR2 FYEKMQ (reference sequence).

V usage is TRBV15 and J usage is TRBJ1-6. This CDR3 spans 13 amino acids. The germline gives CDR1 LNHNV, CDR2 YYDKDF (reference sequence). The CDR3 reads CATSRDLAAPLHF.